A single sample is the source of the 15 T cell receptor beta chains below, sequenced in a study of identifying expanded T cells in peripheral blood. The protocol was immunoSEQ multiplex PCR, while the TCRdb copy is restricted to in-frame clones and leaves out a portion. Of 50,000 to 60,000 clones in the sample, approximately 82% were seen once. The sample consisted of blood. The receptors here all came from a person between 18 and 70 years old in good health.

The chain combines TRBV12-5 with TRBJ2-3; tentatively, D is TRBD1 or TRBD2 (5 bases each). Germline values: CDR1 LGHNT, CDR2 FRNRAP. The CDR3 runs to 16 residues. The ends were cut back, 5 bases at V and 7 bases at J, with 22 bases in the middle. The CDR3 DNA follows: TGTGCTAGTGGTGAAACCGGGGCCTACCACGCGTATACGCAGTATTTT. Protein product: CASGETGAYHAYTQYF.

The rearrangement joins TRBV23-1 to TRBJ2-5; D remains ambiguous. TRBV23-1 is labeled an ORF, and its function is uncertain. The CDR3 has 15 residues. Trimming cost V 4 bases and J 3 bases, with 15 bases left between them. The CDR3 spells CASSPPLAVKETQYF. The CDR3 region has the DNA TGCGCCAGCAGTCCCCCTTTGGCGGTCAAAGAGACCCAGTACTTC.

A few counts support this clone. This rearrangement joins TRBV6-6 to TRBJ2-4; D is possibly TRBD2 (6 bases). V lost 2 bases, J lost 13 bases, and 12 bases lay in between. The CDR3 loop spans 12 amino acids. Germline V gene lookup returns CDR1 MNHNY and CDR2 SVGAGI (reference sequence). As DNA, the CDR3 is TGTGCCAGCAGTTACAGCCCGGGGGAGCAGTACTTC. This translates into CASSYSPGEQYF.

This rearrangement joins TRBV9 to TRBJ2-1, with D perhaps matching TRBD2 (6 bases). The CDR3 has 16 residues. Germline CDR1 is SGDLS and CDR2 is YYNGEE. V was trimmed by 3 bases and J by 15 bases, leaving 28 bases between them. The CDR3 spells CASSGRSGSRRLALFF. The CDR3 DNA reads TGTGCCAGCAGCGGACGCTCCGGGAGCAGGAGGCTGGCGCTGTTCTTC.

The rearrangement links TRBV6-5 to TRBJ2-7, with unresolved D. V was trimmed by 2 bases and J by 7 bases, leaving 9 bases between them. Germline assignment: CDR1 MNHEY and CDR2 SVGAGI. This CDR3 has 12 residues. CDR3 sequence: CASSYGATEQYF. In nucleotides, the CDR3 is TGTGCCAGCAGTTACGGAGCGACTGAGCAGTACTTC.

V is TRBV11-2 and J is TRBJ2-2; 8 bases fit TRBD1. The V segment lost 3 bases and the J segment 1 base; nucleotides outside the gene matches: 7. This CDR3 is built from 17 residues. Germline V lookup: CDR1 SGHAT, CDR2 FQNNGV. The CDR3 is CASSFLSGTGNTGELFF. The CDR3 nucleotides are TGTGCCAGCAGCTTCTTATCCGGGACAGGGAACACCGGGGAGCTGTTTTTT.

The chain joins TRBV20-1 to TRBJ1-2; perhaps TRBD1 as D (5 bases). The CDR3 runs to 11 residues. CDR1 and CDR2 (germline): DFQATT, SNEGSKA (reference sequence). DNA of the CDR3: TGCAGCGTGACGGGGGATACTGGCTACACCTTC. Its protein is CSVTGDTGYTF.

The V call is TRBV5-1, the J call TRBJ2-5; D is uncertain. Germline V lookup: CDR1 SGHRS, CDR2 YFSETQ. The germline V and J ends were trimmed by 0 bases and 4 bases, with 7 bases remaining between them. The CDR3 totals 13 residues. In DNA, the CDR3 is TGCGCCAGCAGCTTGGGCTGGGGAGAGACCCAGTACTTC. This sequence encodes CASSLGWGETQYF. The full variable domain, its missing parts supplied by reference TRBV5-1 and TRBJ2-5, is KAGVTQTPRYLIKTRGQQVTLSCSPISGHRSVSWYQQTPGQGLQFLFEYFSETQRNKGNFPGRFSGRQFSNSRSEMNVSTLELGDSALYLCASSLGWGETQYFGPGTRLLVL.

The chain uses TRBV11-2 and TRBJ2-7; D is unclear. The CDR3 loop spans 11 amino acids. Germline V gene lookup returns CDR1 SGHAT and CDR2 FQNNGV. Deletions cut 3 bases from V and 9 bases from J, with 9 bases between. This CDR3 is CASSFQDRQYV. CDR3 in DNA: TGTGCCAGCAGCTTTCAGGATCGGCAGTACGTC.

J is TRBJ1-5 and V is TRBV7-9; D may be TRBD1 (6 bases). This CDR3 comprises 13 residues. Trimming removed 7 bases at V and 2 bases at J, with 9 bases between. CDR1 SEHNR and CDR2 FQNEAQ come from the germline V gene (reference sequence). This CDR3 reads CASTPGGNQPQHF. The CDR3 coding sequence is TGTGCCAGCACACCAGGGGGCAATCAGCCCCAGCATTTT.

V gene TRBV6-5 combines with J gene TRBJ1-2, with 7 positions matching TRBD1. The CDR3 spans 15 residues. From germline, CDR1 is MNHEY and CDR2 SVGAGI. Germline trimming cut 2 bases from V and 5 bases from J; bases unmatched to any gene: 8. Here the CDR3 reads CASSYGGQATYGYTF. CDR3 nucleotide sequence: TGTGCCAGCAGTTACGGCGGACAGGCGACATATGGCTACACCTTC.

The CDR3 loop reads CARLGQKVEEQYF. In DNA, the CDR3 is TGTGCCAGGCTCGGGCAGAAGGTAGAGGAGCAGTACTTC. The J gene is TRBJ2-7, the V gene TRBV19; no reliable D call. The CDR3 runs to 13 residues. The germline CDR1 and CDR2 sequences are LNHDA and SQIVND (reference sequence). The V gene lost 9 bases and the J gene lost 7 bases, with 19 bases spanning the gap.

The table lists this clone with a count of one. The V call is TRBV29-1, the J call TRBJ2-7, with D possibly being TRBD2 (5 bases). The CDR3 length is 19 residues. V lost 4 bases and J 3 bases, leaving 31 bases between the germline ends. CDR1 SQVTM and CDR2 ANQGSEA come from the germline V gene. The CDR3 here is CSVVRWRQSPPRLNYEQYV. The CDR3 nucleotides are TGCAGCGTTGTGCGGTGGAGGCAGTCCCCGCCTCGGCTTAACTACGAGCAGTACGTC.

This chain links TRBV7-2 with TRBJ2-7; D is perhaps TRBD2 (5 bases). Between the trimmed V and J ends, which lost 6 bases and 2 bases, there was a span of 14 bases. Germline V gene data show CDR1 as SGHTA and CDR2 as FQGNSA. CDR3 size: 14 residues. CDR3 sequence reads: CASSWAGGPYEQYF. CDR3 bases: TGTGCCAGCAGTTGGGCCGGAGGCCCCTACGAGCAGTACTTC.

The rearrangement joins TRBV5-3 to TRBJ2-7; 15 bases fit TRBD2. TRBV5-3 is placed among ORFs of uncertain function. The CDR3 sequence is 15 residues long. The V segment lost 10 bases and the J segment 5 bases; nucleotides outside the gene matches: 10. The CDR3 is CAGRTSGGAKDEQYV. In nucleotides, the CDR3 is TGTGCCGGGAGGACTAGCGGGGGGGCTAAGGACGAGCAGTACGTC.